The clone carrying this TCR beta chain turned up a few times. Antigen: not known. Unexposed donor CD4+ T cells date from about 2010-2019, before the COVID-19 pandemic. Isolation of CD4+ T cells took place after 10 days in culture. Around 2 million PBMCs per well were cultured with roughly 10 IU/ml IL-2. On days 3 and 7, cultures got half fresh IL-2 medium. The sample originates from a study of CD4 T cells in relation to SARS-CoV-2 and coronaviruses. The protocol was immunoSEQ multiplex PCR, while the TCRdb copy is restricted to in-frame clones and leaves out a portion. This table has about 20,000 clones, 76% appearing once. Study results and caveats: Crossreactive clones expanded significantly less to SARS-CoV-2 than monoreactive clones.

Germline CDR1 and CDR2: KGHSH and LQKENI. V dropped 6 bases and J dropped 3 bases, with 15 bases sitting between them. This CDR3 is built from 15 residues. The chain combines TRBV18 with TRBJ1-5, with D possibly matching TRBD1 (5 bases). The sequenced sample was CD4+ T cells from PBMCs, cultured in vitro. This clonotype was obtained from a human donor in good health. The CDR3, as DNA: TGTGCCAGCTCCCCCGGGGAAGGGGTCAATCAGCCCCAGCATTTT. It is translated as CASSPGEGVNQPQHF.